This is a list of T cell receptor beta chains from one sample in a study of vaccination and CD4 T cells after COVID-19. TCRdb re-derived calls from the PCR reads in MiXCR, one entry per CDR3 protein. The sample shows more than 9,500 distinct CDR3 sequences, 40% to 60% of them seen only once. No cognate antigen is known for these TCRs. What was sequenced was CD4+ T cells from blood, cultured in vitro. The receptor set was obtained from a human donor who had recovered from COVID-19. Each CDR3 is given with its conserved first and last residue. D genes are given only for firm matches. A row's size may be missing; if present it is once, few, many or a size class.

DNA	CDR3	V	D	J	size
TGTGCCAGCGCCGAGGGGGGCATGACCAAAAACATTCAGTACTTC	CASAEGGMTKNIQYF	TRBV9	.	TRBJ2-4	once
TGTGCCTGGAGTCAGGGTTCTAATTCACCCCTCCACTTT	CAWSQGSNSPLHF	TRBV30	.	TRBJ1-6	once
TGTGCCACCGCCTCCAGGAGGGGTGGCACAGATACGCAGTATTTT	CATASRRGGTDTQYF	TRBV19	.	TRBJ2-3	.
TGTGCCAGCAGTGGACAGGGAGGAGGGACCGGGGAGCTGTTTTTT	CASSGQGGGTGELFF	TRBV6-1	.	TRBJ2-2	.
TGTGCCAGTAGTTCGTTCACGAGCAGAACAGGTTACACTGAAGCTTTCTTT	CASSSFTSRTGYTEAFF	TRBV19	.	TRBJ1-1	medium-sized
TGTGCCAGCAGTTACTCTAGCGGGGCCTCAGTGGATACGCAGTATTTT	CASSYSSGASVDTQYF	TRBV6-5	TRBD2	TRBJ2-3	few
TGTGCCAGCACCATACGCCGGGGAGTCGAGCAGTACTTC	CASTIRRGVEQYF	TRBV11-2	.	TRBJ2-7	.
TGCGCCAGCAGCGGACAGGGGAACACCGGGGAGCTGTTTTTT	CASSGQGNTGELFF	TRBV4-3	TRBD1	TRBJ2-2	.
TGTGCCAGCAGCTTAGTCCTTCGACAGGGCTCTAGCACAGATACGCAGTATTTT	CASSLVLRQGSSTDTQYF	TRBV7-6	TRBD1	TRBJ2-3	once
TGTGCCAGCAGCAAAACGAGGGGGGTTCAGTATTTT	CASSKTRGVQYF	TRBV21-1	.	TRBJ2-3	.
TGCGCCAGCAGCCAAGATCTGGGCAATGAGGGTTACACCTTC	CASSQDLGNEGYTF	TRBV4-3	.	TRBJ1-2	.
TGTGCCAGCAGCTTAGGACAGGAACTGATGAACACTGAAGCTTTCTTT	CASSLGQELMNTEAFF	TRBV7-9	.	TRBJ1-1	.